This TCR beta chain was found in a study of control samples from healthy donors and cancer patients. There are 11 residues in the CDR3. The germline V gene encodes CDR1 GTSNPN and CDR2 SVGIG (reference sequence). V gave up 0 bases and J gave up 7 bases, with 6 bases separating them. Profiling relied on immunoSEQ multiplex PCR, and the TCRdb table lists in-frame clones only, not all of them. The sample consists of around 99,000 clones, 85% to 90% of them appearing once. V usage is TRBV30 and J usage is TRBJ1-2; D remains unclear. Input material: blood. This TCR was sampled from a woman in her forties or fifties in good health. The CDR3 is CAWSVTGGYTF. The DNA for the CDR3 is TGTGCCTGGAGTGTAACGGGTGGCTACACCTTC.